The clone carrying this TCR beta chain occurred a few times. Its antigen is as yet unknown. This sample stems from a study of CD8 T cells in ankylosing spondylitis. Study-wide results and caveats: Within matched ankylosing spondylitis synovial fluid, disease-linked clones were reportedly significantly enriched. CD8+ cells made up the disease-linked clones, which were relatively rare in peripheral blood. Seemingly distinctive of ankylosing spondylitis blood was a TCR beta motif formed by eight highly homologous variants.

Quantitative molecular-barcoded 5'-RACE generated the TCR beta libraries. From the 5' RACE reads, TCRdb called clonotypes with MiXCR, one entry per CDR3 protein. Here the sample spans 240,000 or so distinct CDR3 sequences, roughly 10% being singletons. This CDR3 region has 16 residues. Germline V lookup: CDR1 SGHTA, CDR2 FQGTGA. The V gene lost 1 base and the J gene lost 0 bases, with 12 bases spanning the gap. Sequenced: blood, either unsorted or a sorted T cell fraction (not recorded which). The V and J genes are TRBV7-3 and TRBJ2-5; the D is unclear. The sequence was collected from a male donor with ankylosing spondylitis or in good health (not recorded which). CDR3 DNA sequence: TGTGCCAGCAGCTTAAGTACGGCAGCAAACCAAGAGACCCAGTACTTC. Its protein product is CASSLSTAANQETQYF. Looking up the rest from reference TRBV7-3 and TRBJ2-5 gives the full variable domain: GAGVSQTPSNKVTEKGKYVELRCDPISGHTALYWYRQSLGQGPEFLIYFQGTGAADDSGLPNDRFFAVRPEGSVSTLKIQRTERGDSAVYLCASSLSTAANQETQYFGPGTRLLVL.